A single T cell receptor beta chain is shown here with its context. The data stem from a study of blood T cell repertoires in COVID-19. At the level of the study: Samples representing acute and convalescent COVID-19 were sourced from the United States, Italy and Spain. Nucleic acid was either cDNA or gDNA, and it came from T cells, B-cell-depleted T cells, or PBMCs.

Authors' methods: Estimation of nucleated cell counts relied on the amplification of reference gene primers. TCRdb keeps only in-frame clones here, not all; method: immunoSEQ multiplex PCR. The V and J calls and clone size are taken from that table; D and trimming were inferred from the DNA. The sample lists around 300,000 clones; around 87% were seen once. This CDR3 has 16 amino acids. Losses at the gene ends were 3 bases for V and 8 bases for J; bases not matched to a gene: 12. The germline V gene has CDR1 KGHSH and CDR2 LQKENI. Sequenced input: peripheral blood. V and J are TRBV18 and TRBJ2-4; 8 bases align to TRBD1. The receptor was derived from a man younger than 30 with active or convalescent COVID-19. The CDR3 loop reads CASSPPGTGSLDIQYF. CDR3 bases: TGTGCCAGCTCACCGCCCGGGACAGGATCCTTGGACATTCAGTACTTC.